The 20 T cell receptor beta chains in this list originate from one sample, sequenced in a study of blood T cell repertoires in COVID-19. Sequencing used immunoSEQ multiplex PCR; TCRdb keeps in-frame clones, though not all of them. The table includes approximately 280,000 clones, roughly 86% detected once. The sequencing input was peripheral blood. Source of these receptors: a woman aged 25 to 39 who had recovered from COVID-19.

The CDR3 sequence: CASSQDLGGLGTGELFF. CDR3 coding DNA: TGCGCCAGCAGCCAAGATCTAGGGGGCCTGGGCACCGGGGAGCTGTTTTTT. The chain is built from TRBV4-1 and TRBJ2-2, with 7 bases fitting TRBD1. This CDR3 region has 17 residues. J lost 4 bases, V lost 0 bases, and 8 bases had no gene match. The germline CDR1 and CDR2 sequences are MGHRA and YSYEKL.

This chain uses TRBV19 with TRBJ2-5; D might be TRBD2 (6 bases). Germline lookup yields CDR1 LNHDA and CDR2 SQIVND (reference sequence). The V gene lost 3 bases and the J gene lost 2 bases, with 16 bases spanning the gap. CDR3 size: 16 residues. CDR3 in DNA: TGTGCCAGTAGTATTGATGGGGGGTTGACGCAAGAGACCCAGTACTTC. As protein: CASSIDGGLTQETQYF.

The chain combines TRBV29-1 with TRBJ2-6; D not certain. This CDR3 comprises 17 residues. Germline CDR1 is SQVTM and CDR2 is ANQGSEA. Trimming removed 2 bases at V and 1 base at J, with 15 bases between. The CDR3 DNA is TGCAGCGTTGAACATTGGTCACAGCCGTCTGGGGCCAACGTCCTGACTTTC. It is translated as CSVEHWSQPSGANVLTF.

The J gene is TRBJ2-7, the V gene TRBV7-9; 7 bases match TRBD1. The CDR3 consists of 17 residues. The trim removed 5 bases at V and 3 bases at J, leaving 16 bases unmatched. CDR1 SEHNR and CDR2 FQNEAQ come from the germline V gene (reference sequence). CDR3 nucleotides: TGTGCCAGCAGCCCCCAGATGGGGCGGACAGGAGTCTACGAGCAGTACTTC. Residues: CASSPQMGRTGVYEQYF. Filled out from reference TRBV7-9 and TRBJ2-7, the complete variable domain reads DTGVSQNPRHKITKRGQNVTFRCDPISEHNRLYWYRQTLGQGPEFLTYFQNEAQLEKSRLLSDRFSAERPKGSFSTLEIQRTEQGDSAMYLCASSPQMGRTGVYEQYFGPGTRLTVT.

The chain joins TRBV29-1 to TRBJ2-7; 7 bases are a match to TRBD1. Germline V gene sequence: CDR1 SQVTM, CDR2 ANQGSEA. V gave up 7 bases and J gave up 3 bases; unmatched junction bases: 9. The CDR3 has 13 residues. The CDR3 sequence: CSAAGTAIYEQYF. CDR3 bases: TGCAGCGCCGCCGGGACAGCGATCTACGAGCAGTACTTC.

CDR3 nucleotides: TGTGCCAGCTCACCAGGCGGGGGTACCTACGAGCAGTACTTC. Translation: CASSPGGGTYEQYF. The V call is TRBV18, the J call TRBJ2-7, with 7 bases fitting TRBD2. This CDR3 has 14 amino acids. In germline, CDR1 is KGHSH, CDR2 LQKENI. Trimming took 2 bases from V and 2 from J; bases not matched to a gene: 3.

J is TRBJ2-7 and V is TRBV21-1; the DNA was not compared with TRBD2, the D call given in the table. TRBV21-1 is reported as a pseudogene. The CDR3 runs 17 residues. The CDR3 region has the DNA TGTGCCAGCAGCAAAAGGCAATGTCGGGGAAATATATACGAGCAGTACTTC. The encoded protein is CASSKRQCRGNIYEQYF.

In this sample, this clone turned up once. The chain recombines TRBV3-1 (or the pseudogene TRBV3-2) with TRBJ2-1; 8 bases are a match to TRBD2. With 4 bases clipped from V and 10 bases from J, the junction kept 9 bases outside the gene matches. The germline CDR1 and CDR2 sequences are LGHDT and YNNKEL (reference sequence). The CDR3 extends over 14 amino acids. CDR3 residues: CASSRRGTSGEQFF. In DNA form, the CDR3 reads TGTGCCAGCAGCCGCCGCGGGACTAGTGGCGAGCAGTTCTTC.

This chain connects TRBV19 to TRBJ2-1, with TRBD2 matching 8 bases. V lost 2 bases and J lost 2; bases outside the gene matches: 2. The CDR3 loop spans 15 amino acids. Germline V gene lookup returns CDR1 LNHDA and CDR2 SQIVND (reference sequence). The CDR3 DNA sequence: TGTGCCAGTAGTATAACCGGGGGGGCCTACAATGAGCAGTTCTTC. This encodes CASSITGGAYNEQFF.

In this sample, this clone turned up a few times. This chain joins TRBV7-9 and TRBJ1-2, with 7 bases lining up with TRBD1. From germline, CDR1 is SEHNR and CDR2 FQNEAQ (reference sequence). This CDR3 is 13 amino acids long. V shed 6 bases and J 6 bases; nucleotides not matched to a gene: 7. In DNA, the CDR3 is TGTGCCAGCAGTATACAGGGGTTCGATGGCTACACCTTC. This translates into CASSIQGFDGYTF.

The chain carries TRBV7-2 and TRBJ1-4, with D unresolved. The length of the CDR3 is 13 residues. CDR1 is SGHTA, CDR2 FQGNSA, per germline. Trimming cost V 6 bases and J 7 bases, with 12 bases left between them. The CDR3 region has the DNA TGTGCCAGCAGTTGGCGGCAAGGTGAAAAACTGTTTTTT. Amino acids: CASSWRQGEKLFF.

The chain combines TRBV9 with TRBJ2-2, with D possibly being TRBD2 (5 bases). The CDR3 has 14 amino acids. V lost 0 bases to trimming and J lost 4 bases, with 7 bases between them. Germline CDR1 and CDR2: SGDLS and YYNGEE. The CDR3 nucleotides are TGTGCCAGCAGCGTAGGAGGGTTCACCGGGGAGCTGTTTTTT. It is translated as CASSVGGFTGELFF.

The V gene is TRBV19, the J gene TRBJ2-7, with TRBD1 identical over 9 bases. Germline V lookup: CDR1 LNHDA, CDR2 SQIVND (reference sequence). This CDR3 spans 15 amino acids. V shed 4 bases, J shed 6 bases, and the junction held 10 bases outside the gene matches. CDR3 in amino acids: CASSRTGTGPPEQYF. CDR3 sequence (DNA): TGTGCCAGTAGTAGGACCGGGACAGGGCCTCCCGAGCAGTACTTC.

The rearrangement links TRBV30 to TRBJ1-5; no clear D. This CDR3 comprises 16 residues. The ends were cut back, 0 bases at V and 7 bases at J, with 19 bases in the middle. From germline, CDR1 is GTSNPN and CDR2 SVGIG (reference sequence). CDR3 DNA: TGTGCCTGGAGTGTACAGAGCGGGTCAGTAGAGCAGCCCCAGCATTTT. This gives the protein CAWSVQSGSVEQPQHF.

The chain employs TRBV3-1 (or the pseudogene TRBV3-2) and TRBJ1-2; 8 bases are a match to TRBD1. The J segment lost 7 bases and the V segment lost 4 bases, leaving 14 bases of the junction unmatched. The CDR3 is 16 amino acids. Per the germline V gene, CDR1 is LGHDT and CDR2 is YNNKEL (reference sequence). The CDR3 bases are TGTGCCAGCAGCCTCGACAGAGGACAGGGTGTTACTGGCTACACCTTC. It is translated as CASSLDRGQGVTGYTF.

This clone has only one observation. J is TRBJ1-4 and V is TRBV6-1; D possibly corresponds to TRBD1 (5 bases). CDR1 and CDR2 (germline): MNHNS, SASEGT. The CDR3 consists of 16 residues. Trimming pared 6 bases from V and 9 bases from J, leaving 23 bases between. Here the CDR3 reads CASRESLGGSKKKLFF. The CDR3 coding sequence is TGTGCCAGCAGAGAATCGCTCGGGGGGAGCAAAAAAAAACTGTTTTTT.

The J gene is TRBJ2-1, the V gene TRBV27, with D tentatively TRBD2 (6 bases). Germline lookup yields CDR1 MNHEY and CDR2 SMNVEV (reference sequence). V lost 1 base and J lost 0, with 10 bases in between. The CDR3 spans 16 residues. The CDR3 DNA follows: TGTGCCAGCAGTTTATACTGGGGGGACTCCTACAATGAGCAGTTCTTC. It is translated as CASSLYWGDSYNEQFF.

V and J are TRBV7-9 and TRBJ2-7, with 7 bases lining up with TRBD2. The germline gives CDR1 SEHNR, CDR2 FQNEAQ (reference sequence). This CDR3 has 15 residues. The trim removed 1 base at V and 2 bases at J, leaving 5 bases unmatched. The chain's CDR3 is CASSLETSVTYEQYF. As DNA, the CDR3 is TGTGCCAGCAGCTTAGAAACTAGCGTGACCTACGAGCAGTACTTC. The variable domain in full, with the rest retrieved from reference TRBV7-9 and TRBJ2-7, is DTGVSQNPRHKITKRGQNVTFRCDPISEHNRLYWYRQTLGQGPEFLTYFQNEAQLEKSRLLSDRFSAERPKGSFSTLEIQRTEQGDSAMYLCASSLETSVTYEQYFGPGTRLTVT.

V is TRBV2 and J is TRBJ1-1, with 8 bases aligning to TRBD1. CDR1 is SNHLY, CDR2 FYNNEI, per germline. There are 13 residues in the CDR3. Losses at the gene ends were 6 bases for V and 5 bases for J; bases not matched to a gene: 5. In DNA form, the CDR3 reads TGTGCCAGCAGCGTACAGGGGGTGACTGAAGCTTTCTTT. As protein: CASSVQGVTEAFF.

The CDR3 DNA follows: TGTGCCAGCATTGCGGCCCTGAACACTGAAGCTTTCTTT. Amino acids: CASIAALNTEAFF. The chain is built from TRBV2 and TRBJ1-1; D unclear. With 7 bases removed from V and 0 bases from J, the gap between germline ends came to 9 bases. Germline-derived CDR1 and CDR2 are SNHLY and FYNNEI. The CDR3 has 13 amino acids. The full variable domain, with the rest looked up from reference TRBV2 and TRBJ1-1, is EPEVTQTPSHQVTQMGQEVILRCVPISNHLYFYWYRQILGQKVEFLVSFYNNEISEKSEIFDDQFSVERPDGSNFTLKIRSTKLEDSAMYFCASIAALNTEAFFGQGTRLTVV.